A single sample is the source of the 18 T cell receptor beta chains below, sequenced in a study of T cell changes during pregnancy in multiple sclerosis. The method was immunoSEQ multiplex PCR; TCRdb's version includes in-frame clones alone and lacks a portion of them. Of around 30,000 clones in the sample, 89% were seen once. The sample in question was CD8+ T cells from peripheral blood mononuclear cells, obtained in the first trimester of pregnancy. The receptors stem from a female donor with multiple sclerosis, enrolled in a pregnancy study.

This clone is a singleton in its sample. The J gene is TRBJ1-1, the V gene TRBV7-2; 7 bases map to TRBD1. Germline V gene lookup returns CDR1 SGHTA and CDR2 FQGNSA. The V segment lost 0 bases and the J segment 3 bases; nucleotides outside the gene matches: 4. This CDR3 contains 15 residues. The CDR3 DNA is TGTGCCAGCAGCTTAGCCGACAGGGAGTACACTGAAGCTTTCTTT. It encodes CASSLADREYTEAFF.

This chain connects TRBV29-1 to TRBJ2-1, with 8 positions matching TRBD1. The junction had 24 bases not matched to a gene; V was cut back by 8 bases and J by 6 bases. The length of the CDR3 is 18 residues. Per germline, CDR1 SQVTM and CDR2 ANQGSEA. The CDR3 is CSSNRDSFYRGAGNEQFF. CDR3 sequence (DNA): TGCAGCTCGAACCGGGACAGTTTTTACAGGGGGGCGGGCAATGAGCAGTTCTTC.

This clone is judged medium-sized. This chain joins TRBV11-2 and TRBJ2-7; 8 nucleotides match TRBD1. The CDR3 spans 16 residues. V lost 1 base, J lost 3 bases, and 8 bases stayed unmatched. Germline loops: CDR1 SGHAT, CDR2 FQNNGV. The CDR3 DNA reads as TGTGCCAGCAGCTTAGCCCTCGGGACAGGATACTACGAGCAGTACTTC. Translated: CASSLALGTGYYEQYF.

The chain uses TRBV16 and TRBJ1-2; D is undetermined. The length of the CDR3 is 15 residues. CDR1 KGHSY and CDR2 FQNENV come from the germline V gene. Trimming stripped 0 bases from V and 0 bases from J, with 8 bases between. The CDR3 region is CASSQSITANYGYTF. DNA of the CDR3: TGTGCCAGCAGCCAATCGATCACAGCTAACTATGGCTACACCTTC. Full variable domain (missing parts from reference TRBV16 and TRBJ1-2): GEEVAQTPKHLVRGEGQKAKLYCAPIKGHSYVFWYQQVLKNEFKFLISFQNENVFDETGMPKERFSAKCLPNSPCSLEIQATKLEDSAVYFCASSQSITANYGYTFGSGTRLTVV.

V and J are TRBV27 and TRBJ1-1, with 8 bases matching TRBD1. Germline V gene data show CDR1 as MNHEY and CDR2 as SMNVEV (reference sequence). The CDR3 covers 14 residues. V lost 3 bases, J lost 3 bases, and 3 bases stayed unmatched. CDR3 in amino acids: CASSLNRGYTEAFF. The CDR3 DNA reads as TGTGCCAGCAGTTTGAACAGGGGGTACACTGAAGCTTTCTTT.

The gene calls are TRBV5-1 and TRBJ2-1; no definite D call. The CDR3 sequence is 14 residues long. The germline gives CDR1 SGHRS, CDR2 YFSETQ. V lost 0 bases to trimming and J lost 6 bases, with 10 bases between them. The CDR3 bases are TGCGCCAGCAGCTTGGAGTGGAGCCCCAATGAGCAGTTCTTC. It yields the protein CASSLEWSPNEQFF. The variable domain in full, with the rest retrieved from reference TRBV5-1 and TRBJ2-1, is KAGVTQTPRYLIKTRGQQVTLSCSPISGHRSVSWYQQTPGQGLQFLFEYFSETQRNKGNFPGRFSGRQFSNSRSEMNVSTLELGDSALYLCASSLEWSPNEQFFGPGTRLTVL.

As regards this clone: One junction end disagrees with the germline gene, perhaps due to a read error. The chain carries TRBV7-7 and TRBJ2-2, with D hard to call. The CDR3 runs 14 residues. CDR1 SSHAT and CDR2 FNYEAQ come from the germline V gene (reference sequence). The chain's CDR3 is CASSLGSGTGELFF. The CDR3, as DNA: TGTGCTAGCAGCTTAGGCAGTGGCACCGGGGAGCTGTTTTTT. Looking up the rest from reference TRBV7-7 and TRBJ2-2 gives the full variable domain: GAGVSQSPRYKVTKRGQDVTLRCDPISSHATLYWYQQALGQGPEFLTYFNYEAQPDKSGLPSDRFSAERPEGSISTLTIQRTEQRDSAMYRCASSLGSGTGELFFGEGSRLTVL.

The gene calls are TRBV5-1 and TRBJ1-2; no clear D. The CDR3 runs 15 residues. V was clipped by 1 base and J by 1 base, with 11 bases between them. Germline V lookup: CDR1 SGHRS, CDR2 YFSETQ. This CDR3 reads CASSLSGGNNYGYTF. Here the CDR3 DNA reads TGCGCCAGCAGCTTGAGCGGAGGGAATAACTATGGCTACACCTTC.

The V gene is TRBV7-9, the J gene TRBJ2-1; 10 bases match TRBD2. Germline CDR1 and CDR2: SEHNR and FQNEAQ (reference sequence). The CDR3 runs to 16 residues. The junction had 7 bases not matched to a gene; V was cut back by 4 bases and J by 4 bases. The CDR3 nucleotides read TGTGCCAGCAGCTCTTCTACTAGCGGGATTTACAATGAGCAGTTCTTC. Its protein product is CASSSSTSGIYNEQFF. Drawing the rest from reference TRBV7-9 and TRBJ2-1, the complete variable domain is DTGVSQNPRHKITKRGQNVTFRCDPISEHNRLYWYRQTLGQGPEFLTYFQNEAQLEKSRLLSDRFSAERPKGSFSTLEIQRTEQGDSAMYLCASSSSTSGIYNEQFFGPGTRLTVL.

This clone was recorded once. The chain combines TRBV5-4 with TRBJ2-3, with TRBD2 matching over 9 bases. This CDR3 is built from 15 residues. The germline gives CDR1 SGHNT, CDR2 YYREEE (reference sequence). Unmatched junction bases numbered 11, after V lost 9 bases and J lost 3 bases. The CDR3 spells CATHGFSGRTDTQYF. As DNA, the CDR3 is TGTGCCACCCACGGATTCAGCGGGAGGACAGATACGCAGTATTTT. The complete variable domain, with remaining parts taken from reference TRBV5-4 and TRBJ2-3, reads ETGVTQSPTHLIKTRGQQVTLRCSSQSGHNTVSWYQQALGQGPQFIFQYYREEENGRGNFPPRFSGLQFPNYSSELNVNALELDDSALYLCATHGFSGRTDTQYFGPGTRLTVL.

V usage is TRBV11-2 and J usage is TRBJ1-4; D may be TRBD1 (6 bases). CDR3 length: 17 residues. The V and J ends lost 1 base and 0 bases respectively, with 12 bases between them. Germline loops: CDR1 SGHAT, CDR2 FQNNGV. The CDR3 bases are TGTGCCAGCAGCTTAGGGAGACAGGCTCCAACTAATGAAAAACTGTTTTTT. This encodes CASSLGRQAPTNEKLFF.

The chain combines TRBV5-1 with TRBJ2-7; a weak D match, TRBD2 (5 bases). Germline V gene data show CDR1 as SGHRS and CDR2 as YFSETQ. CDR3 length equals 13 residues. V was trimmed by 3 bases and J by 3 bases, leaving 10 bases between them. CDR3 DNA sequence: TGCGCCAGCAGCTGGACGGGATACTACGAGCAGTACTTC. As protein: CASSWTGYYEQYF.

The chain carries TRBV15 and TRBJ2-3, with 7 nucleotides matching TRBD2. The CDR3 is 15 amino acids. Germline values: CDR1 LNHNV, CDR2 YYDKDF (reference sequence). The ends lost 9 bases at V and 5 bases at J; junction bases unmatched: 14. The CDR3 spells CATRASGLAVDTQYF. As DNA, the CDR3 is TGTGCCACGCGCGCCTCGGGGCTAGCGGTAGATACGCAGTATTTT.

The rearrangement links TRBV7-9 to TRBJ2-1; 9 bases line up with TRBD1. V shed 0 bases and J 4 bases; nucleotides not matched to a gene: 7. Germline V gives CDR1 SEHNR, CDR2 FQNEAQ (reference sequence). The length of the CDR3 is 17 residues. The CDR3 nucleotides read TGTGCCAGCAGCTTAGCGTCCTCGGGACAGGGATACAATGAGCAGTTCTTC. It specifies CASSLASSGQGYNEQFF.

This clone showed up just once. The DNA for the CDR3 is TGTGCCAGCAGCTTAGGGAACCTACTAGCGGTAACCTACGAGCAGTACTTC. It encodes CASSLGNLLAVTYEQYF. The rearrangement uses TRBV7-9 and TRBJ2-7; TRBD2 agrees at 8 bases. With V trimmed by 1 base and J by 2 bases, 10 bases remained unmatched. This CDR3 contains 17 residues. Germline V lookup: CDR1 SEHNR, CDR2 FQNEAQ (reference sequence).

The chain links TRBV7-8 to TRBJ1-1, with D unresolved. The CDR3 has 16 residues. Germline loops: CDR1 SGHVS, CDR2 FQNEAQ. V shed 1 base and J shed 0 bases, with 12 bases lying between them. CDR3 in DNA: TGTGCCAGCAGCTTAGAGCTCTTGGTAATGAACACTGAAGCTTTCTTT. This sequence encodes CASSLELLVMNTEAFF. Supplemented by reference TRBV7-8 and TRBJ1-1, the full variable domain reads GAGVSQSPRYKVAKRGQDVALRCDPISGHVSLFWYQQALGQGPEFLTYFQNEAQLDKSGLPSDRFFAERPEGSVSTLKIQRTQQEDSAVYLCASSLELLVMNTEAFFGQGTRLTVV.

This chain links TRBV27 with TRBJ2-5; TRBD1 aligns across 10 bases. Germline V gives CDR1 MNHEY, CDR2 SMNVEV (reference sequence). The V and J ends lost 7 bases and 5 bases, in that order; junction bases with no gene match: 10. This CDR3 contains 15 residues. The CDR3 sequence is CASTHVGTGVETQYF. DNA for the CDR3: TGTGCCAGCACCCACGTGGGGACAGGGGTCGAGACCCAGTACTTC.

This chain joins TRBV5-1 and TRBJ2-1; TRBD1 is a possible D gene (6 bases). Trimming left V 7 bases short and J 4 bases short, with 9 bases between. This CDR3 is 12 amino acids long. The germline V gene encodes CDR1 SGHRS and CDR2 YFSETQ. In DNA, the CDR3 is TGCGCCAGCGGGACACTTTACAATGAGCAGTTCTTC. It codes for CASGTLYNEQFF. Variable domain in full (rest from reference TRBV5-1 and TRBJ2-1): KAGVTQTPRYLIKTRGQQVTLSCSPISGHRSVSWYQQTPGQGLQFLFEYFSETQRNKGNFPGRFSGRQFSNSRSEMNVSTLELGDSALYLCASGTLYNEQFFGPGTRLTVL.